The following is a T cell receptor beta chain sequence with its context. Its cognate antigen is unknown. The data belong to a study of T cells in Graves' hyperthyroidism and ophthalmopathy. Study findings and constraints: Classification by a 13 V-J model distinguished ophthalmopathy from stable hyperthyroidism. Among thyroid clonotypes expanded above 0.001, most also appeared in blood.

Amplified regions were TCR beta CDR3 sequences from RNA transcripts. Using the HTBI primer set, a first-round RT-PCR was run on the TCR CDR3. One entry per CDR3 protein results from TCRdb running MiXCR on the multiplex PCR reads. This table holds hundreds of thousands of distinct CDR3 sequences, approximately 24% found once. The germline V gene has CDR1 MNHEY and CDR2 SVGEGT. Trimming shortened V by 4 bases and J by 6 bases, and 9 bases separated the two germline ends. The CDR3 covers 12 residues. A roughly 10 ml volume of fresh peripheral blood provided the PBMCs. This chain links TRBV6-2 or TRBV6-3 with TRBJ1-1, with no clear D. The clonotype originates from a young woman with Graves' ophthalmopathy. The sequenced sample consisted of blood. The CDR3 loop is CASSWGRSEAFF. The CDR3 nucleotides read TGTGCCAGCAGTTGGGGTCGCTCTGAAGCTTTCTTT.